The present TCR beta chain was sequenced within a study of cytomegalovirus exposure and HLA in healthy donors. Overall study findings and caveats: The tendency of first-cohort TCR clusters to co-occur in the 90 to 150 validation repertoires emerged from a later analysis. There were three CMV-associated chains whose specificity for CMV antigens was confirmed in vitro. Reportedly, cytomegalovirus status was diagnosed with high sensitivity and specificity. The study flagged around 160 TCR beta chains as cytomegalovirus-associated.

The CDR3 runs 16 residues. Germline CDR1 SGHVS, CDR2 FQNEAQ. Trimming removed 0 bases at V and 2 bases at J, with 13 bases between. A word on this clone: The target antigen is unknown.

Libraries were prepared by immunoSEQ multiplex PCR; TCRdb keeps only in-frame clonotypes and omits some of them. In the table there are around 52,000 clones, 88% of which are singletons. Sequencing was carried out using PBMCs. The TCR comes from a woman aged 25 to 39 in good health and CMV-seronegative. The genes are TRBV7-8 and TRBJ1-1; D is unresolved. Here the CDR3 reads CASSLAVAGGNTEAFF. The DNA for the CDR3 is TGTGCCAGCAGCTTAGCGGTGGCAGGTGGTAACACTGAAGCTTTCTTT.